This T cell receptor beta chain emerged from a study of shared clonotypes between healthy human individuals. The germline V gene encodes CDR1 SGHNT and CDR2 YYREEE (reference sequence). The CDR3 has 17 residues. V was pared by 2 bases and J by 6 bases, with 20 bases between. Deep was the level at which the assay was run. Sequencing used immunoSEQ multiplex PCR; TCRdb keeps in-frame clones, though not all of them. The top ten clones hold around 0.057% of a sample with a few hundred thousand clones, 97% of them seen once. The sequence came from a woman aged 30 to 39 in good health. Sequencing input: naive CD4+ T cells sorted from blood. The subset was: CD45RA+ positively selected. J is TRBJ2-2 and V is TRBV5-4; D is possibly TRBD1 (6 bases). The CDR3 loop reads CASSFVPHRAGPGELFF. Written as DNA, the CDR3 is TGTGCCAGCAGCTTCGTCCCCCACAGGGCAGGTCCCGGGGAGCTGTTTTTT.